This is a list of T cell receptor beta chains from one sample in a study of shared clonotypes between healthy human individuals. TCRdb's table, derived via immunoSEQ multiplex PCR, lists solely in-frame clones and lacks some. The table has some 980,000 clones, less than 85% seen once. The specimen was memory CD4+ T cells sorted from blood. The receptor set was obtained from a man aged 18 to 30 in good health. CDR3s include the opening cysteine and the closing phenylalanine or tryptophan. A D gene is named only where the DNA matches it firmly. Size tells how often a clone was seen (once, few, many) or the class of an expanded clone, and some rows leave it out.

CDR3 DNA	CDR3 protein	clone size	V gene	J gene	D gene
TGTGCCAGCAGCTTAGATAAGGGGGCAGGCGGCTACACCTTC	CASSLDKGAGGYTF	few	TRBV7-2	TRBJ1-2	TRBD1
TGTGCCAGCAGCGTAGAAGACGGTACTAACTATGGCTACACCTTC	CASSVEDGTNYGYTF	.	TRBV9	TRBJ1-2	.
TGTGCCAGCAGTGCTAGGACCTACAATTCAGATACGCAGTATTTT	CASSARTYNSDTQYF	.	TRBV6-5	TRBJ2-3	.
TGTGCCAGCAGCTTAGAGGGCGGTACTAGCGGGATGGAGACCCAGTACTTC	CASSLEGGTSGMETQYF	.	TRBV11-2	TRBJ2-5	TRBD2
TGCGCCAGCACCTCTGGGGGGAACACCGGGGAGCTGTTTTTT	CASTSGGNTGELFF	few	TRBV10-1	TRBJ2-2	.
TGTGCCAGCAGTTACCATGGGACAGACAATCAGCCCCAGCATTTT	CASSYHGTDNQPQHF	.	TRBV6-6	TRBJ1-5	TRBD1
TGTGCCAGCAGCCCAGGCAGGGGGCTAAGAGGGGAACTGTTTTTT	CASSPGRGLRGELFF	many	TRBV13	TRBJ1-4	TRBD1
TGTGCCATCACCGAAGACCCGAGTCATGAGCAGTTCTTC	CAITEDPSHEQFF	.	TRBV10-3	TRBJ2-1	.
TGTGCCAGCTCACCGCCCAGGGCAGGAGGCTACACCTTC	CASSPPRAGGYTF	.	TRBV18	TRBJ1-2	.
TGTGCCAGCAGTGGGGGGGGGACAGATATTGTGCAGTTCTTC	CASSGGGTDIVQFF	once	TRBV6-1	TRBJ2-1	.
TGTGCCAGCAGCCCGTCTAGAACTTATGGGCGGAAGAACACCGGGGAGCTGTTTTTT	CASSPSRTYGRKNTGELFF	.	TRBV11-2	TRBJ2-2	.
TGCGCCAGCAGCTTAATCAGCTCCTATAATTCACCCCTCCACTTT	CASSLISSYNSPLHF	.	TRBV5-1	TRBJ1-6	.
TGTGCCAGCAGCTTTACGGGGGACTACGAGCAGTACTTC	CASSFTGDYEQYF	.	TRBV7-2	TRBJ2-7	.
TGTGCCAGCAGCTTGCAGGGGGCGTTGAACACTGAAGCTTTCTTT	CASSLQGALNTEAFF	.	TRBV7-2	TRBJ1-1	TRBD1
TGTGCCAGCACCTCCATTAAAGGCCGGCAGTACTTC	CASTSIKGRQYF	.	TRBV28	TRBJ2-7	.
TGTGCCAGCAGCGCACAGGGGGGGCGGACTGAAGCTTTCTTT	CASSAQGGRTEAFF	.	TRBV11-2	TRBJ1-1	TRBD1
TGCGCCAGCAGCCAAGGACACCATAGCAATCAGCCCCAGCATTTT	CASSQGHHSNQPQHF	few	TRBV4-1	TRBJ1-5	.
TGCGCCAGCAGCCGAGCCGACAGGGACAACACTGAAGCTTTCTTT	CASSRADRDNTEAFF	.	TRBV4-3	TRBJ1-1	TRBD1
TGTGCCAGCAGCCACTCAGAAGGAGTTGGTGAAAAACTGTTTTTT	CASSHSEGVGEKLFF	.	TRBV9	TRBJ1-4	.
TGTGCCAGCTCACCATCGGTTGACGGAGAGACCCAGTACTTC	CASSPSVDGETQYF	.	TRBV18	TRBJ2-5	.
TGTGCCACCAGCAGGGACGCAGAATATGGTTCACCCCTCCACTTT	CATSRDAEYGSPLHF	.	TRBV15	TRBJ1-6	.
TGCGCCAGCAGCTTAGGCGGGAGCCAAGAGACCCAGTACTTC	CASSLGGSQETQYF	.	TRBV5-1	TRBJ2-5	TRBD2
TGTGCCAGCAGCTTGGCGCGGGCCGGGGGGATGTCCTACGAGCAGTACTTC	CASSLARAGGMSYEQYF	many	TRBV5-6	TRBJ2-7	TRBD2
TGCGCCAGCAGGAGGGCGGAGACGGCTAATGAAAAACTGTTTTTT	CASRRAETANEKLFF	once	TRBV10-2	TRBJ1-4	.
TGCGCCAGCAGCTCACGACTAGCGGCCTCCTACGAGCAGTACTTC	CASSSRLAASYEQYF	.	TRBV4-1	TRBJ2-7	TRBD2
TGTGCCAGCAGCTTTACCGGGACTAATGCCTACGAGCAGTACTTC	CASSFTGTNAYEQYF	.	TRBV7-8	TRBJ2-7	TRBD2